This T cell receptor beta chain appears in the sequencing data of a study of blood T cell repertoires in COVID-19. V lost 4 bases, J lost 7 bases, and 10 bases stayed unmatched. CDR1 is SGHRS, CDR2 YFSETQ, per germline. This CDR3 comprises 16 residues. Some clones are missing from TCRdb's copy, which holds only in-frame ones; the method was immunoSEQ multiplex PCR. The repertoire includes some 490,000 clones, 70% to 90% of them detected once, and approximately 3.2% sits in the top ten. Sequenced material: peripheral blood. The sequence was collected from a human donor in a cohort sampled during active COVID-19. V and J are TRBV5-1 and TRBJ1-6, with 8 nucleotides matching TRBD1. The CDR3 DNA is TGCGCCAGCAGCGGCACTTGGACAGGGCAGAATTCACCCCTCCACTTT. Protein sequence: CASSGTWTGQNSPLHF.